This entry lists 11 T cell receptor beta chains sequenced from one sample in a study of T-cell memory formation after mild COVID-19. Each CDR3 protein gets one entry after TCRdb re-called the 5' RACE reads with MiXCR. Altogether 150,000 to 200,000 distinct CDR3 sequences are present, about 15% being singletons, with the ten largest covering around an eighth. Sequencing was carried out using PBMCs or a T cell subset sorted from them (not recorded which). These receptors originate from an adult woman who had mild COVID-19 (a few samples of this study predate the infection). Cell type and time point are not known.

Of note for this clonotype: The conserved phenylalanine or tryptophan normally closing the CDR3 is absent here, so this likely arose from a read error. The gene calls are TRBV5-1 and TRBJ2-3; the D is unclear. CDR3 length: 16 amino acids. V lost 3 bases, J lost 4 bases, and 18 bases lay in between. The germline V gene encodes CDR1 SGHRS and CDR2 YFSETQ. CDR3 in DNA: TGCGCCAGCAGCTCCGGCAGCGTCCAACGGGCAGATACGCAGTATTCT. It translates to CASSSGSVQRADTQYS.

Only a few counts were recorded for this clonotype. This chain links TRBV13 with TRBJ2-3; unclear D gene. The CDR3 contains 13 residues. Trimming removed 2 bases from V and 4 bases from J, with 7 bases in between. Germline assignment: CDR1 PRHDT and CDR2 FYEKMQ (reference sequence). CDR3 protein: CASSLYEADTQYF. CDR3 coding DNA: TGTGCCAGCAGCTTATATGAGGCAGATACGCAGTATTTT. The full variable domain, completed using reference TRBV13 and TRBJ2-3, is AAGVIQSPRHLIKEKRETATLKCYPIPRHDTVYWYQQGPGQDPQFLISFYEKMQSDKGSIPDRFSAQQFSDYHSELNMSSLELGDSALYFCASSLYEADTQYFGPGTRLTVL.

This clonotype came up once. The chain links TRBV6-5 to TRBJ1-1; no clear D. Germline CDR1 reads MNHEY; CDR2 reads SVGAGI. This CDR3 contains 13 residues. V was pared by 2 bases and J by 1 base, with 5 bases between. The CDR3 sequence is CASSYKANTEAFF. The CDR3 DNA follows: TGTGCCAGCAGTTACAAGGCGAACACTGAAGCTTTCTTT.

The rearrangement links TRBV20-1 to TRBJ2-7; 10 positions agree with TRBD2. This CDR3 contains 13 residues. CDR1 DFQATT and CDR2 SNEGSKA come from the germline V gene (reference sequence). V was clipped by 5 bases and J by 3 bases; unmatched bases: 4. The DNA of the CDR3 is TGCAGTGCTCGCGGGACTAGCGACTACGAGCAGTACTTC. It specifies CSARGTSDYEQYF.

V is TRBV6-1 and J is TRBJ2-7; D might be TRBD1 (5 bases). V was clipped by 7 bases and J by 4 bases, with 14 bases between them. Germline V CDR1 and CDR2: MNHNS, SASEGT. The CDR3 consists of 13 residues. CDR3 in amino acids: CASKDILTYEQYF. The CDR3 coding sequence is TGTGCCAGCAAGGACATTCTGACTTACGAGCAGTACTTC.

This clonotype was seen only a few times. The V gene is TRBV5-1, the J gene TRBJ2-2, with 9 bases that match TRBD2. The J segment lost 4 bases and the V segment lost 4 bases, leaving 11 bases of the junction unmatched. This CDR3 has 17 residues. Germline values: CDR1 SGHRS, CDR2 YFSETQ. DNA of the CDR3: TGCGCCAGCAGCCCCTCTTGGAGCGGGGGGTTCACCGGGGAGCTGTTTTTT. Amino acid sequence: CASSPSWSGGFTGELFF. The whole variable domain, remainder taken from reference TRBV5-1 and TRBJ2-2, is KAGVTQTPRYLIKTRGQQVTLSCSPISGHRSVSWYQQTPGQGLQFLFEYFSETQRNKGNFPGRFSGRQFSNSRSEMNVSTLELGDSALYLCASSPSWSGGFTGELFFGEGSRLTVL.

In its sample, this clonotype was seen many times. This chain joins TRBV12-3 or TRBV12-4 and TRBJ2-1; TRBD2 matches at 7 bases. This CDR3 has 15 amino acids. J gave up 2 bases and V 10 bases, and 11 bases lay outside the gene matches. The CDR3 DNA follows: TGTGCCACCCTAGCTACGGGGGGTGCCTACAATGAGCAGTTCTTC. It translates to CATLATGGAYNEQFF.

The chain uses TRBV9 and TRBJ1-3; D may be TRBD1 (6 bases). The CDR3 length is 16 residues. The germline V and J ends were trimmed by 0 bases and 0 bases, with 10 bases remaining between them. CDR1 is SGDLS and CDR2 is YYNGEE in the germline V gene. CDR3: CASSVGTGYSGNTIYF. The CDR3 DNA reads as TGTGCCAGCAGCGTAGGTACAGGGTACTCTGGAAACACCATATATTTT.

In its sample, this clonotype was seen a few times. The V gene is TRBV2, the J gene TRBJ1-5; the D is unclear. With 2 bases removed from V and 3 bases from J, the gap between germline ends came to 14 bases. Germline loops: CDR1 SNHLY, CDR2 FYNNEI. CDR3 length: 16 amino acids. DNA for the CDR3: TGTGCCAGCAGTGAATTTGGGATAGGGTACAATCAGCCCCAGCATTTT. Its protein is CASSEFGIGYNQPQHF.

This clonotype was counted between two and nine times. The chain employs TRBV7-2 and TRBJ1-2; 7 bases line up with TRBD1. Trimming took 5 bases from V and 5 from J; bases not matched to a gene: 5. Germline CDR1 is SGHTA and CDR2 is FQGNSA. This CDR3 comprises 13 residues. CDR3 nucleotides: TGTGCCAGCAGCGGAGGGGGCGGTTATGGCTACACCTTC. Protein sequence: CASSGGGGYGYTF.

This clonotype was found a few times. V is TRBV20-1 and J is TRBJ2-7; D is uncertain. Germline loops: CDR1 DFQATT, CDR2 SNEGSKA (reference sequence). This CDR3 region has 18 residues. The V gene lost 3 bases and the J gene lost 2 bases, with 26 bases spanning the gap. The CDR3 sequence is CSASGLSMGYRGPYEQYF. In DNA form, the CDR3 reads TGCAGTGCTAGCGGTCTTAGTATGGGTTACCGCGGACCCTACGAGCAGTACTTC.